The 32 T cell receptor beta chains listed next were all sequenced from one sample in a study of CD8+ T cells in alopecia areata. On the basis of CD4, CD8alpha, NKG2D, NKG2ACE and other markers, pooled cutaneous lymph node cells were sorted. After isolation, RNA underwent reverse transcription to generate cDNA as the sequencing template. Produced via immunoSEQ multiplex PCR; TCRdb's table is partial and in-frame only. The sample includes 290,000 or so clones, none of them occurring once. The source material was CD4+ T cells sorted from a lymph node. The receptors derive from a C3H/HeJ mouse with alopecia areata. The MHC haplotype of this mouse line is H2-k.

This clone appeared a few times. Mouse germline and gene names are used. The read ends 4 residues early relative to the CDR3; the germline J gene fills the gap. The J gene is TRBJ2-5, the V gene TRBV13-1, with 8 bases identical to TRBD1. There are 14 residues in the CDR3. The V gene's germline CDR1 is NSHNY and CDR2 SYGAGN. The sequenced part of the CDR3 DNA is TGTGCCAGCAGTGGCAGGGGGCGAGAGGAC. As protein: CASSGRGRED. The whole CDR3 reads CASSGRGREDTQYF.

This clone has just a few counts. The germline and genes are mouse ones. The sequenced CDR3 bases are TGCACCTGCAGTGCAGATCTACTGAGTGCT. It yields the protein CTCSADLLSA. Given in full, the CDR3 is CTCSADLLSAEQFF. The chain combines TRBV1 with TRBJ2-1; no reliable D call. The read ends 4 residues shy of where the CDR3 ends; the end is completed using the germline J gene. Germline V gives CDR1 NSQYPW, CDR2 LRSPGD (reference sequence). Trimming pared 0 bases from V and 6 bases from J, leaving 9 bases between. The CDR3 is 14 amino acids. Filled out from reference TRBV1 and TRBJ2-1, the complete variable domain reads VTLLEQNPRWRLVPRGQAVNLRCILKNSQYPWMSWYQQDLQKQLQWLFTLRSPGDKEVKSLPGADYLATRVTDTELRLQVANMSQGRTLYCTCSADLLSAEQFFGPGTRLTVL.

Of note for this clone: Gene names refer to mouse genes. The read ends 3 residues shy of where the CDR3 ends; the end is completed using the germline J gene. This chain connects TRBV13-3 to TRBJ1-6; weak D call: TRBD1 (5 bases). TRBJ1-6 is an ORF, with its function uncertain. Trimming removed 2 bases at V and 0 bases at J, with 6 bases between. Germline CDR1 and CDR2: NNHDY and SYVADS. The CDR3 is made up of 15 amino acids. CDR3 protein: CASSDRDSYNSPLYF. Partial CDR3 DNA: TGTGCCAGCAGTGACAGGGATTCCTATAATTCGCCC.

This clone was seen many times. Gene labels here are mouse ones. Other nucleotide sequences from this sample produce the same CDR3. This chain's CDR3 is CASSRQGNTEVFF. The CDR3 DNA, read in part, is TGTGCCAGCAGTCGACAGGGTAACACA. This chain uses TRBV19 with TRBJ1-1; 7 bases fit TRBD1. The CDR3 end is not reached by the read, which stops 4 residues before it; the germline J gene fills it in. Germline CDR1 and CDR2: FNHDT and SITEND (reference sequence). The CDR3 totals 13 residues. Germline trimming cut 4 bases from V and 2 bases from J; bases unmatched to any gene: 2. The complete variable domain, with remaining parts taken from reference TRBV19 and TRBJ1-1, reads GGIITQTPKFLIGQEGQKLTLKCQQNFNHDTMYWYRQDSGKGLRLIYYSITENDLQKGDLSEGYDASREKKSSFSLTVTSAQKNEMAVFLCASSRQGNTEVFFGKGTRLTVV.

Regarding this clone: The genes are named according to mouse. With the read ending 4 residues before the CDR3 end, the germline J gene is used to fill in that end. This sequence joins TRBV31 and TRBJ2-1; D unresolved. The CDR3 consists of 14 residues. The V end lost 0 bases, the J end lost 3 bases, and 9 bases lay between the germline ends. Germline V gene lookup returns CDR1 GKSSPN and CDR2 SITVG. The CDR3 is CAWSLTSGYAEQFF. Partial CDR3 DNA: TGTGCCTGGAGTCTAACGTCTGGCTATGCT.

Regarding this clone: The gene names given are mouse names. Read coverage stops 4 residues before the CDR3 terminus; the germline J gene supplies the remainder. The gene calls are TRBV13-3 and TRBJ2-1, with a tentative D call TRBD2 (6 bases). CDR1 is NNHDY and CDR2 is SYVADS in the germline V gene. CDR3 size: 12 residues. Between the trimmed V and J ends, which lost 3 bases and 6 bases, there was a span of 7 bases. CDR3 residues: CASSGGVAEQFF. Partial CDR3 DNA: TGTGCCAGCAGTGGGGGGGTTGCT.

Concerning this clone itself: All gene names here are mouse names. The read falls 4 residues short of the CDR3 end, and the missing part is taken from the germline J gene. The rearrangement joins TRBV13-1 to TRBJ2-7, with 9 nucleotides matching TRBD1. In germline, CDR1 is NSHNY, CDR2 SYGAGN. The CDR3 loop spans 14 amino acids. The DNA read from the CDR3 is TGTGCCAGCAGTCCCCGGGACAGGGAATAT. It specifies CASSPRDREY. The whole CDR3 sequence is CASSPRDREYEQYF.

There are a few counts of this clone. These gene names are mouse names. From the germline J gene comes the end of the CDR3, since the read stops 4 residues before it. This same CDR3 is encoded by further DNA sequences in the sample. The chain carries TRBV19 and TRBJ2-5; 9 nucleotides line up with TRBD2. The CDR3 is 13 residues long. CDR1 and CDR2 from the germline V gene are FNHDT and SITEND (reference sequence). V trimming: 5 bases; J trimming: 2 bases; junction bases outside the gene matches: 0. The CDR3 loop reads CASRTGGQDTQYF. Incomplete CDR3 DNA: TGTGCCAGCAGGACTGGGGGCCAAGAC.

This clone has only a few counts. Genes and germline are mouse. Read coverage stops 4 residues before the CDR3 terminus; the germline J gene supplies the remainder. This chain connects TRBV1 to TRBJ2-3, with D perhaps TRBD1 (5 bases). The CDR3 contains 15 residues. Germline V gene lookup returns CDR1 NSQYPW and CDR2 LRSPGD (reference sequence). The V and J ends lost 1 base and 0 bases respectively, with 8 bases between them. This chain's CDR3 is CTCSAGTHSAETLYF. The sequenced CDR3 bases are TGCACCTGCAGTGCAGGGACACATAGTGCAGAA.

The table lists this clone with a few counts. Mouse germline and gene names are used. The read halts 4 residues ahead of the CDR3 end, with the missing end drawn from the germline J gene. Other DNA sequences in this specimen translate into the identical CDR3. The rearrangement uses TRBV14 and TRBJ2-5, with TRBD2 matching over 9 bases. There are 14 residues in the CDR3. Germline V gene sequence: CDR1 SGHDT, CDR2 FRDEAV. The DNA read from the CDR3 is TGTGCCAGCAGCCTGGGGGGGGCGCGGGAC. Protein: CASSLGGARD. The full-length CDR3 reads as CASSLGGARDTQYF.

This clone was seen only a few times. Gene names and germline match the mouse. The CDR3 end lies 4 residues beyond the end of the read and is filled in from the germline J gene. The rearrangement links TRBV19 to TRBJ1-1; D might be TRBD1 (6 bases). This CDR3 spans 14 amino acids. The V end lost 2 bases, the J end lost 4 bases, and 12 bases lay between the germline ends. The germline V gene has CDR1 FNHDT and CDR2 SITEND (reference sequence). CDR3 protein: CASSIGGLGTEVFF. Partial CDR3 DNA: TGTGCCAGCAGTATTGGGGGGCTTGGCACA.

This clone has just a few counts. The genes are named according to mouse. The read ends 4 residues early relative to the CDR3; the germline J gene fills the gap. The same CDR3 is also encoded by other DNA sequences in this sample. The chain is built from TRBV19 and TRBJ1-1; 7 nucleotides line up with TRBD1. CDR3 length: 12 amino acids. From germline, CDR1 is FNHDT and CDR2 SITEND (reference sequence). Incomplete CDR3 DNA: TGTGCCAGCAGCCCCGACAGGGCA. It translates to CASSPDRA. The complete CDR3 protein is CASSPDRAEVFF.

As concerns this clone: The genes are named according to mouse. With the read ending 4 residues before the CDR3 end, the germline J gene is used to fill in that end. The same CDR3 arises from other DNA sequences in this sample as well. J is TRBJ1-2 and V is TRBV19, with D perhaps matching TRBD1 (6 bases). V was cut by 4 bases and J by 2 bases, with 9 bases left in between. Germline V gives CDR1 FNHDT, CDR2 SITEND (reference sequence). This CDR3 has 13 amino acids. The covered CDR3 bases are TGTGCCAGCAGTCCCACAGGGAACTCC. Residues: CASSPTGNS. Given in full, the CDR3 is CASSPTGNSDYTF.

As to this clone: The genes are named according to mouse. The sample holds other DNA sequences that translate to the same CDR3. The chain's CDR3 is CASSTPGGNYAEQFF. The part of the CDR3 DNA that was read is TGTGCCAGCAGTACCCCTGGGGGGAACTATGCT. The rearrangement links TRBV19 to TRBJ2-1, with 8 positions matching TRBD2. The read terminates 4 residues ahead of where the CDR3 ends, so the germline J gene completes it. V was pared by 3 bases and J by 1 base, with 3 bases of the junction left unmatched. Germline V gives CDR1 FNHDT, CDR2 SITEND (reference sequence). This CDR3 has 15 residues.

Only a few counts were recorded for this clone. Genes and germline are mouse. Read coverage stops 4 residues before the CDR3 terminus; the germline J gene supplies the remainder. Other nucleotide sequences in the sample specify the same CDR3. The V and J genes are TRBV1 and TRBJ2-3; 8 nucleotides align to TRBD2. Losses at the gene ends were 4 bases for V and 0 bases for J; bases not matched to a gene: 3. CDR3 length equals 15 residues. Germline V gene data show CDR1 as NSQYPW and CDR2 as LRSPGD (reference sequence). CDR3 amino acids: CTCSGLGSSAETLYF. The part of the CDR3 DNA that was read is TGCACCTGCAGTGGACTGGGGAGTAGTGCAGAA.

Turning to this clone: The genes are named according to mouse. The read ends 4 residues early relative to the CDR3; the germline J gene fills the gap. V usage is TRBV19 and J usage is TRBJ2-7; D gene unclear. V was trimmed by 2 bases and J by 0 bases, leaving 6 bases between them. CDR1 and CDR2 from the germline V gene are FNHDT and SITEND (reference sequence). This CDR3 comprises 13 residues. The CDR3 here is CASSMPGSYEQYF. The part of the CDR3 DNA that was read is TGTGCCAGCAGTATGCCAGGCTCCTAT.

For this clone: The gene symbols are mouse symbols. From the germline J gene comes the end of the CDR3, since the read stops 4 residues before it. The identical CDR3 is also encoded by other nucleotide sequences in the sample. The chain has TRBV31 and TRBJ1-2; no definite D call. The CDR3 is made up of 13 amino acids. CDR1 and CDR2 (germline): GKSSPN, SITVG. Trimming removed 0 bases from V and 0 bases from J, with 5 bases in between. The CDR3 spells CAWSLKANSDYTF. The part of the CDR3 DNA that was read is TGTGCCTGGAGTCTTAAGGCAAACTCC.

Note on this clone: Here the gene names and germline are mouse. Read sequence stops 4 residues before the CDR3 end, and the germline J gene provides the missing end. V usage is TRBV13-2 and J usage is TRBJ2-5; 11 bases match TRBD2. V was pared by 2 bases and J by 0 bases, with 2 bases of the junction left unmatched. This CDR3 has 16 amino acids. CDR1 and CDR2 (germline): NNHNN, SYGAGS (reference sequence). The sequenced part of the CDR3 DNA is TGTGCCAGCGGTGAGGGACTGGGGGATAACCAAGAC. It yields the protein CASGEGLGDNQD. The CDR3, in full, reads CASGEGLGDNQDTQYF.

This clone has more than one count but fewer than ten. The gene names here belong to mouse. Sequencing ends 4 residues short of the CDR3 end; the germline J gene provides the rest. The sample carries other DNA sequences with the same CDR3. The chain employs TRBV5 and TRBJ2-7, with D perhaps matching TRBD1 (6 bases). The CDR3 covers 13 residues. Germline CDR1 and CDR2: LGHNA and YNLKQL (reference sequence). The sequenced part of the CDR3 DNA is TGTGCCAGCAGCCAAGATGGACAGTAT. This gives the protein CASSQDGQY. The entire CDR3 protein is CASSQDGQYEQYF.

This clone was seen a few times. All gene names here are mouse names. The CDR3 goes on 4 residues after the read ends, and that part is filled in from the germline J gene. This chain connects TRBV31 to TRBJ2-5; 7 nucleotides align to TRBD2. This CDR3 is 15 amino acids long. The germline V gene encodes CDR1 GKSSPN and CDR2 SITVG. V lost 0 bases and J lost 2; bases outside the gene matches: 5. This chain's CDR3 is CAWSLGGVGQDTQYF. Partial CDR3 DNA: TGTGCCTGGAGTCTGGGGGGGGTCGGCCAAGAC.

Remarks on this clone: Gene names denote mouse genes. This chain's CDR3 is CASSLEGGDTQYF. The covered CDR3 bases are TGTGCCAGCTCTCTCGAGGGGGGCGAC. The chain combines TRBV12-1 with TRBJ2-5; maybe TRBD2 (7 bases). From the germline J gene comes the end of the CDR3, since the read stops 4 residues before it. Germline CDR1 and CDR2: SGHSN and HYEKVE. The CDR3 runs to 13 residues.

This clone was seen ten or more times. A much larger clone lies one base from this, so it may be a read error. Gene names refer to mouse genes. Sequencing ends 4 residues short of the CDR3 end; the germline J gene provides the rest. Other nucleotide sequences in the sample specify the same CDR3. This rearrangement joins TRBV13-1 to TRBJ1-2; D gene ambiguous. The CDR3 is 12 residues long. CDR1 and CDR2 (germline): NSHNY, SYGAGN. Trimming shortened V by 1 base and J by 1 base, and 2 bases separated the two germline ends. The sequenced CDR3 bases are TGTGCCAGCAGTGATAGAAACTCC. It translates to CASSDRNS. The whole CDR3 is CASSDRNSDYTF.

In this sample, this clone turned up a few times. Gene names and germline refer to mouse. The read ends 4 residues shy of where the CDR3 ends; the end is completed using the germline J gene. The same CDR3 can be traced to other DNA sequences in this sample. This chain uses TRBV5 with TRBJ2-3, with 9 bases that match TRBD2. The ends lost 0 bases at V and 1 base at J; junction bases unmatched: 5. CDR3 length equals 17 residues. In germline, CDR1 is LGHNA, CDR2 YNLKQL (reference sequence). The CDR3 here is CASSQDLGGRGAETLYF. Partial CDR3 DNA: TGTGCCAGCAGCCAAGATTTGGGGGGGCGGGGTGCAGAA.

There are a few counts of this clone. The genes are named according to mouse. The CDR3 end is not reached by the read, which stops 4 residues before it; the germline J gene fills it in. The J gene is TRBJ2-3, the V gene TRBV1; D remains unclear. The CDR3 covers 13 residues. Between the trimmed V and J ends, which lost 4 bases and 0 bases, there was a span of 5 bases. CDR1 is NSQYPW and CDR2 is LRSPGD in the germline V gene (reference sequence). CDR3 bases read: TGCACCTGCAGTGTTCAAAGTGCAGAA. Translating it yields CTCSVQSAE. The whole CDR3 sequence reads CTCSVQSAETLYF.

This clone was found a few times. The listed genes are named as in mouse. The read finishes 4 residues shy of the CDR3 end, and the germline J gene is used to complete it. The rearrangement links TRBV29 to TRBJ2-1; TRBD1 agrees at 9 bases. Trimming cost V 6 bases and J 4 bases; bases outside gene matches: 4. There are 14 residues in the CDR3. From germline, CDR1 is MSHET and CDR2 SYDVDS. The CDR3 here is CASRRDRAYAEQFF. CDR3 DNA, as far as it was read: TGTGCTAGCAGGCGGGACAGGGCATATGCT. The full variable domain, with the rest looked up from reference TRBV29 and TRBJ2-1, is DMKVTQMPRYLIKRMGENVLLECGQDMSHETMYWYRQDPGLGLQLIYISYDVDSNSEGDIPKGYRVSRKKREHFSLILDSAKTNQTSVYFCASRRDRAYAEQFFGPGTRLTVL.

On this clone: Gene names and germline refer to mouse. The DNA ends 4 residues before the CDR3 does, and the rest of the CDR3 is filled in from the germline J gene. The chain has TRBV13-1 and TRBJ2-7; 9 nucleotides agree with TRBD2. The trim removed 7 bases at V and 2 bases at J, leaving 4 bases unmatched. Germline V gives CDR1 NSHNY, CDR2 SYGAGN. The CDR3 is made up of 13 amino acids. The CDR3 is CASSRTGAYEQYF. The DNA read from the CDR3 is TGTGCCAGCTCCAGGACTGGGGCCTAT.

For this clone: Gene labels here are mouse ones. The read ends 4 residues shy of where the CDR3 ends; the end is completed using the germline J gene. This chain joins TRBV29 and TRBJ2-1; 8 bases fit TRBD1. Trimming at V came to 5 bases and at J to 5 bases, leaving 5 bases not matched to a gene. This CDR3 is built from 14 residues. Germline loops: CDR1 MSHET, CDR2 SYDVDS. The sequenced CDR3 bases are TGTGCTAGCAGTCCTTCGACAGGGGATGCT. Translation gives CASSPSTGDA. The whole CDR3 protein reads CASSPSTGDAEQFF.

This clone appeared a few times. These gene names are mouse names. The CDR3 end lies 4 residues beyond the end of the read and is filled in from the germline J gene. Distinct nucleotide sequences in the sample also encode this CDR3. This sequence joins TRBV19 and TRBJ2-5; 10 bases are shared with TRBD1. CDR3 size: 15 residues. V gave up 2 bases and J gave up 2 bases; unmatched junction bases: 2. CDR1 FNHDT and CDR2 SITEND come from the germline V gene (reference sequence). CDR3 sequence: CASSIWTGGQDTQYF. Partial CDR3 DNA: TGTGCCAGCAGTATCTGGACAGGGGGCCAAGAC. The variable domain in full, completed from reference TRBV19 and TRBJ2-5, reads GGIITQTPKFLIGQEGQKLTLKCQQNFNHDTMYWYRQDSGKGLRLIYYSITENDLQKGDLSEGYDASREKKSSFSLTVTSAQKNEMAVFLCASSIWTGGQDTQYFGPGTRLLVL.

This clone came up many times. Genes and germline come from the mouse. The read ends 4 residues early relative to the CDR3; the germline J gene fills the gap. At the DNA level, this CDR3 is encoded by other sequences in the same sample as well. The V and J genes are TRBV13-3 and TRBJ1-2; 8 nucleotides agree with TRBD1. The CDR3 consists of 13 residues. The trim removed 2 bases at V and 3 bases at J, leaving 0 bases unmatched. Germline V gives CDR1 NNHDY, CDR2 SYVADS. The part of the CDR3 DNA that was read is TGTGCCAGCAGTGACAGGGGGCACTCC. Translating gives CASSDRGHS. The CDR3 reads in full as CASSDRGHSDYTF.

As to this clone: Any gene name here is a mouse gene name. The read finishes 4 residues shy of the CDR3 end, and the germline J gene is used to complete it. V usage is TRBV19 and J usage is TRBJ2-3; no clear D. CDR3 size: 14 residues. V was trimmed by 2 bases and J by 2 bases, leaving 9 bases between them. Germline V gene sequence: CDR1 FNHDT, CDR2 SITEND (reference sequence). The CDR3 bases that were read are TGTGCCAGCAGTATCCCCAACAATGCAGAA. This gives the protein CASSIPNNAE. The whole CDR3 sequence is CASSIPNNAETLYF.

The sample holds a few counts of this clone. Mouse germline and gene names are used. The read is 4 residues too short to cover the CDR3 end, so that end is filled in from the germline J gene. The same CDR3 also results from other DNA sequences found in this sample. The J gene is TRBJ2-3, the V gene TRBV13-1; 11 nucleotides align to TRBD2. CDR3 length: 16 residues. Germline lookup yields CDR1 NSHNY and CDR2 SYGAGN. The V and J ends lost 2 bases and 0 bases, in that order; junction bases with no gene match: 2. CDR3 residues: CASSDGTGGSAETLYF. The sequenced CDR3 bases are TGTGCCAGCAGTGACGGGACTGGGGGTAGTGCAGAA.

Notes on this clone: The genes and germline here are from mouse. The CDR3 end is not reached by the read, which stops 3 residues before it; the germline J gene fills it in. This chain links TRBV19 with TRBJ1-6; D call uncertain. TRBJ1-6 is an open reading frame whose function is uncertain. The CDR3 runs 13 residues. Trimming cost V 6 bases and J 0 bases, with 4 bases left between them. Germline V gene lookup returns CDR1 FNHDT and CDR2 SITEND (reference sequence). CDR3: CASTFSYNSPLYF. CDR3 DNA (partial): TGTGCCAGCACATTTTCCTATAATTCGCCC.